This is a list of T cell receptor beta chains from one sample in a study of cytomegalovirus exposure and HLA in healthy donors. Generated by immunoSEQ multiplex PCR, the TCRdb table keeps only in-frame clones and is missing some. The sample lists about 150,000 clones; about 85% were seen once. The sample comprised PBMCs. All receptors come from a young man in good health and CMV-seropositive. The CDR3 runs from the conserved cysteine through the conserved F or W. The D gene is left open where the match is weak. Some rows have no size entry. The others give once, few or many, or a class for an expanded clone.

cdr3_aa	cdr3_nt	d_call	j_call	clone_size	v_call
CASSYTWTGDQPQHF	TGTGCCAGCAGTTACACTTGGACAGGGGATCAGCCCCAGCATTTT	TRBD1	TRBJ1-5	.	TRBV6-5
CASRPGTGEEKLFF	TGCGCCAGCAGGCCCGGGACAGGAGAAGAAAAACTGTTTTTT	TRBD1	TRBJ1-4	few	TRBV5-1
CAISQTSGGNNEQFF	TGTGCCATCAGTCAGACTAGCGGGGGGAACAATGAGCAGTTCTTC	TRBD2	TRBJ2-1	.	TRBV10-3
CASRGTGGLGGYTF	TGTGCCAGCAGAGGGACGGGGGGGCTGGGTGGCTACACCTTC	.	TRBJ1-2	.	TRBV28
CASSAGQGAHEQYF	TGCGCCAGCAGCGCCGGACAGGGGGCTCACGAGCAGTACTTC	TRBD1	TRBJ2-7	.	TRBV5-1
CASSSVAGWQGTQYF	TGTGCCAGCAGCTCCGTAGCGGGGTGGCAAGGTACCCAGTACTTC	TRBD2	TRBJ2-5	.	TRBV7-2
CASSQEGQSGGADTQYF	TGTGCCAGCAGCCAAGAGGGTCAATCTGGCGGGGCAGATACGCAGTATTTT	.	TRBJ2-3	.	TRBV4-2
CASSLLRGHFNTEAFF	TGTGCCAGCTCACTCCTCAGAGGACACTTCAACACTGAAGCTTTCTTT	.	TRBJ1-1	.	TRBV18
CASSASRTVLTEAFF	TGTGCCAGCAGCGCATCCCGGACAGTCCTAACTGAAGCTTTCTTT	.	TRBJ1-1	once	TRBV14
CASSLSGTSGFNEQFF	TGTGCCAGCAGCTTAAGCGGGACTAGCGGATTCAATGAGCAGTTCTTC	TRBD2	TRBJ2-1	.	TRBV11-3
CASSRTPTIAVETGEQYF	TGTGCCAGCTCGCGTACTCCAACCATAGCGGTCGAGACGGGCGAGCAGTACTTC	.	TRBJ2-7	.	TRBV18
CASRTGTGLGEQYF	TGCGCCAGCAGAACCGGGACAGGGCTTGGCGAGCAGTACTTC	TRBD1	TRBJ2-7	.	TRBV10-2
CASNETLLGYGYTF	TGTGCCAGCAACGAAACCCTACTAGGGTATGGCTACACCTTC	.	TRBJ1-2	.	TRBV6-8
CASGVRGQLTDTQYF	TGTGCCAGCGGGGTAAGGGGACAGCTCACAGATACGCAGTATTTT	TRBD1	TRBJ2-3	.	TRBV7-3
CASRPGQGKETQYF	TGTGCCAGCAGACCAGGACAGGGAAAAGAGACCCAGTACTTC	TRBD1	TRBJ2-5	.	TRBV2
CASSLGTSGSRSTGELFF	TGTGCCAGCAGCTTAGGGACTAGCGGGAGTAGGTCTACCGGGGAGCTGTTTTTT	TRBD2	TRBJ2-2	few	TRBV5-4